Listed here are 11 T cell receptor beta chains from one sample, sequenced in a study of OX40 agonist ivuxolimab in advanced cancers. Sequenced by immunoSEQ multiplex PCR; TCRdb stores in-frame clones only, minus some. The sample yields around 67,000 clones, approximately 80% seen once. The starting material was CD4+ or CD8+ T cells sorted from blood, obtained in a trial of the OX40 agonist ivuxolimab. The receptors shown here come from an adult with an advanced solid tumor such as melanoma, head and neck, liver or kidney cancer.

V usage is TRBV5-1 and J usage is TRBJ2-2; 12 bases agree with TRBD2. V lost 4 bases, J lost 5 bases, and 9 bases stayed unmatched. The CDR3 covers 17 residues. From germline, CDR1 is SGHRS and CDR2 YFSETQ. The CDR3 DNA sequence: TGCGCCAGCAGCCAGCGACTAGCGGGGGACTTGACCGGGGAGCTGTTTTTT. Residues: CASSQRLAGDLTGELFF.

The genes are TRBV18 and TRBJ1-3, with D unresolved. The CDR3 spans 12 residues. The V and J ends lost 6 bases and 0 bases respectively, with 3 bases between them. Germline values: CDR1 KGHSH, CDR2 LQKENI. The CDR3 is CASSPSGNTIYF. The DNA for the CDR3 is TGTGCCAGCTCGCCCTCTGGAAACACCATATATTTT.

A few counts support this clone. The gene calls are TRBV6-5 and TRBJ1-1; 9 positions match TRBD1. The CDR3 runs 12 residues. The junction had 5 bases not matched to a gene; V was cut back by 2 bases and J by 13 bases. Germline V gene data show CDR1 as MNHEY and CDR2 as SVGAGI. Written as DNA, the CDR3 is TGTGCCAGCAGTTACGGACAGGGGAAGCTTTTCTTT. Translated, it gives CASSYGQGKLFF.

The rearrangement joins TRBV2 to TRBJ1-3; no clear D. Trimming shortened V by 4 bases and J by 0 bases, and 10 bases separated the two germline ends. Germline-derived CDR1 and CDR2 are SNHLY and FYNNEI. The CDR3 is 15 residues long. In DNA form, the CDR3 reads TGTGCCAGCAGTGCGTCTTTCAGCTCTGGAAACACCATATATTTT. It encodes CASSASFSSGNTIYF. Based on the CDR3 plus reference TRBV2 and TRBJ1-3, the full variable domain is EPEVTQTPSHQVTQMGQEVILRCVPISNHLYFYWYRQILGQKVEFLVSFYNNEISEKSEIFDDQFSVERPDGSNFTLKIRSTKLEDSAMYFCASSASFSSGNTIYFGEGSWLTVV.

The rearrangement uses TRBV7-2 and TRBJ2-1, with 9 bases identical to TRBD2. J was trimmed by 2 bases and V by 4 bases; bases with no gene match: 3. The CDR3 is made up of 15 amino acids. Germline V gene sequence: CDR1 SGHTA, CDR2 FQGNSA. The CDR3 nucleotides are TGTGCCAGCAGCTCTTTAGCGGGGGCCTACAATGAGCAGTTCTTC. This gives the protein CASSSLAGAYNEQFF.

The chain carries TRBV2 and TRBJ2-1, with D tentatively TRBD2 (5 bases). V was cut by 3 bases and J by 7 bases, with 16 bases left in between. Per germline, CDR1 SNHLY and CDR2 FYNNEI. CDR3 length: 15 residues. This CDR3 reads CASSDLALIWNEQFF. CDR3 nucleotide sequence: TGTGCCAGCAGTGACCTAGCTCTAATTTGGAATGAGCAGTTCTTC.

The chain carries TRBV6-5 and TRBJ1-2, with D hard to call. Trimming took 2 bases from V and 2 from J, leaving 12 bases between them. The CDR3 extends over 15 amino acids. CDR1 MNHEY and CDR2 SVGAGI come from the germline V gene. CDR3 bases: TGTGCCAGCAGTTACGCCGTGAATGCGAACTATGGCTACACCTTC. It encodes CASSYAVNANYGYTF.

This chain links TRBV7-2 with TRBJ2-1; TRBD1 is a possible D gene (9 bases). Germline V gives CDR1 SGHTA, CDR2 FQGNSA. The germline V and J ends were trimmed by 4 bases and 7 bases, with 20 bases remaining between them. The CDR3 is 16 amino acids. The CDR3 DNA reads TGTGCCAGCAGCTCCGCGGGAGGACAGGGGTTAAATGAGCAGTTCTTC. This codes for CASSSAGGQGLNEQFF.

The chain is built from TRBV18 and TRBJ2-1, with 8 bases matching TRBD2. Germline V gene sequence: CDR1 KGHSH, CDR2 LQKENI. The CDR3 is 15 amino acids. V dropped 4 bases and J dropped 6; count of bases not matched to a gene: 8. This chain's CDR3 is CASSRAGDLINEQFF. As DNA, the CDR3 is TGTGCCAGCTCACGAGCGGGAGATCTCATCAATGAGCAGTTCTTC.

The chain is built from TRBV10-3 and TRBJ1-1; unclear D gene. The CDR3 runs 14 residues. Trimming left V 6 bases short and J 3 bases short, with 14 bases between. Germline V gene sequence: CDR1 ENHRY, CDR2 SYGVKD. The CDR3 nucleotides are TGTGCCATCAGGACAAACCACCTAGACACTGAAGCTTTCTTT. This encodes CAIRTNHLDTEAFF.

The chain links TRBV6-4 to TRBJ2-5; 7 nucleotides line up with TRBD2. CDR1 MRHNA and CDR2 SNTAGT come from the germline V gene. The V segment lost 2 bases and the J segment 2 bases; nucleotides outside the gene matches: 5. The CDR3 consists of 15 residues. This CDR3 is CASSDVAGRQETQYF. DNA of the CDR3: TGTGCCAGCAGTGACGTAGCGGGTAGACAAGAGACCCAGTACTTC.